This is a list of T cell receptor beta chains from one sample in a study of neurological immune-mediated disorders. TCRdb ran MiXCR on the 5' RACE reads and lists one entry per CDR3 protein. This sample has 20,000 to 30,000 distinct CDR3 sequences; 13% occur once, and the top ten carry 15% to 20%. Sequencing used PBMCs. Receptors were obtained from a woman in her thirties or forties with HTLV-1-associated myelopathy (HAM/TSP). The conserved cysteine and the conserved F or W are not part of the CDR3 here. Fields, in order: V gene, J gene, D gene, CDR3 protein. A D gene is named only where the DNA matches it firmly.

TRBV6-1	TRBJ1-2	NA	ASTLTYGYT
TRBV27	TRBJ2-1	NA	ASSPRSSVSYNEQF
TRBV7-9	TRBJ1-4	TRBD1	ASSPGQGAEKLF
TRBV15	TRBJ2-5	NA	ATSRGTDSGETQY
TRBV12-3/TRBV12-4	TRBJ2-3	NA	ASSSPGGGDTDTQY
TRBV28	TRBJ1-2	NA	ASSLVRRNYGYT
TRBV19	TRBJ1-1	NA	ASKRSTEAF
TRBV5-6	TRBJ1-2	NA	ASSSTGTTLNYGYT
TRBV5-6	TRBJ2-1	NA	ASSFDSQGHNEQF
TRBV4-3	TRBJ1-2	NA	ASSQGLAANYGYT
TRBV3-1	TRBJ2-3	TRBD2	ASSPLSGEKDTQY
TRBV12-3/TRBV12-4	TRBJ1-1	NA	ASSTRRVTEAF
TRBV10-3	TRBJ1-3	NA	AISRDGSSGNTIY
TRBV18	TRBJ1-2	NA	ASSPDNYGYT
TRBV12-3/TRBV12-4	TRBJ2-7	NA	ASSFGDEQY
TRBV20-1	TRBJ1-2	NA	SAFDSPSAYGYT
TRBV14	TRBJ1-4	NA	ASSRTGGATNEKLF
TRBV19	TRBJ1-4	NA	ASSIATGKLF
TRBV5-1	TRBJ1-3	NA	ASSLGGFGNTIY
TRBV7-2	TRBJ1-1	NA	ASRRQTEAF
TRBV20-1	TRBJ1-2	TRBD1	SAPGGGQGQNYGYT
TRBV5-1	TRBJ2-7	NA	ASSLAGGSSYEQY
TRBV9	TRBJ2-1	TRBD2	ASSVRGTSGGRNEQF
TRBV5-1	TRBJ2-6	NA	ASSLVPSGANVLT
TRBV5-1	TRBJ1-5	TRBD1	ASRRGLESNQPQH
TRBV7-7	TRBJ2-1	TRBD2	ASSSSTSGDEQF
TRBV5-1	TRBJ2-5	NA	ASSLFGTSAETQY
TRBV7-9	TRBJ2-5	NA	ASSSSLRETQY
TRBV5-1	TRBJ2-1	NA	ASSRTSLGNEQF
TRBV18	TRBJ2-4	TRBD1	ASSGEGQGYIQY
TRBV20-1	TRBJ2-5	TRBD1	SARDRDSQETQY
TRBV20-1	TRBJ1-6	NA	SARDYTGNSPLH
TRBV27	TRBJ1-5	TRBD1	ASTLRQGYQPQH
TRBV20-1	TRBJ1-5	NA	RWGWGDQPQH
TRBV5-1	TRBJ2-6	NA	ASSFPQFSRAYVLT
TRBV2	TRBJ2-3	NA	ASSVLSLTGREADTQY
TRBV20-1	TRBJ2-3	TRBD1	SVAGGPDTQY
TRBV5-1	TRBJ2-7	TRBD1	ASSPEGQGDEQY
TRBV20-1	TRBJ2-5	NA	SARDGGGGRGTQY
TRBV5-1	TRBJ2-7	NA	ASSLSPGAIEQY
TRBV5-1	TRBJ1-1	NA	ASSRDGGDAF
TRBV5-4	TRBJ1-2	NA	ASSLASGIYGYT
TRBV5-5	TRBJ2-2	NA	ASSFPGELF
TRBV12-3/TRBV12-4	TRBJ2-3	NA	ASGNRVGADTQY
TRBV4-3	TRBJ1-1	NA	ASSQDTLYTEAF
TRBV20-1	TRBJ2-1	NA	SARVPGISYNEQF
TRBV3-1	TRBJ2-1	NA	ASSQGSGNEQF
TRBV7-8	TRBJ1-2	NA	ASSLMRPGQSYGYT
TRBV5-1	TRBJ2-1	NA	ASSLGQGGNEQF
TRBV28	TRBJ1-1	NA	VSTPGENTEGF
TRBV15	TRBJ1-3	NA	ATSREIRTGNSGNTIY
TRBV14	TRBJ2-6	NA	ASSQGSGANVLT
TRBV7-8	TRBJ2-3	NA	ASSFHRETQY
TRBV5-1	TRBJ2-2	TRBD2	ASSPQAGGSTGELF